What follows are 20 T cell receptor beta chains derived from one specimen sequenced in a study of molecular identifiers for immune sequencing clone quantification. TCRdb recomputed calls from the PCR reads with MiXCR, one row per CDR3 protein. The repertoire holds around 300,000 distinct CDR3 sequences, with roughly a quarter as singletons. The sequenced sample was naive CD8+ T cells from blood, with Jurkat cell RNA spiked in. Subset described: FACS-sorted CD8+CD4-CCR7+CD45RA+ naive T cells. The receptors come from a human donor in good health. Some libraries in this study had Jurkat cell RNA spiked in.

The chain carries TRBV7-9 and TRBJ2-7, with D unclear. Germline V gene sequence: CDR1 SEHNR, CDR2 FQNEAQ (reference sequence). The CDR3 contains 15 residues. V shed 5 bases and J shed 0 bases, with 14 bases lying between them. CDR3 in amino acids: CASSPAPNPSYEQYF. The CDR3 coding sequence is TGTGCCAGCAGCCCCGCCCCGAACCCCTCCTACGAGCAGTACTTC.

The J gene is TRBJ1-5, the V gene TRBV16; D unresolved. The CDR3 runs 16 residues. V lost 0 bases and J lost 0, with 9 bases in between. Per germline, CDR1 KGHSY and CDR2 FQNENV. The CDR3 reads CASSQSGQYSNQPQHF. CDR3 nucleotides: TGTGCCAGCAGCCAATCTGGGCAGTATAGCAATCAGCCCCAGCATTTT.

On this clonotype itself: It is likely a read error, because the conserved phenylalanine at the end of the CDR3 is missing. It is unclear where the CDR3 begins or ends on the DNA, so no DNA is shown, and the CDR3 is as TCRdb lists it. This chain uses TRBV7-6 with TRBJ2-5; the table's TRBD1 call for D was not verified on the DNA. CDR1 is SGHVS and CDR2 is FNYEAQ in the germline V gene. A total of 15 residues make up the CDR3, ends included. The CDR3 is CASSNRQGSTRALYL.

This chain links TRBV12-3 or TRBV12-4 with TRBJ2-1, with TRBD2 as a possible D gene (7 bases). V lost 6 bases to trimming and J lost 8 bases, with 23 bases between them. This CDR3 has 16 residues. This CDR3 is CASSHQGFGGSDEQFF. The CDR3 bases are TGTGCCAGCAGCCATCAGGGGTTCGGGGGGTCTGATGAGCAGTTCTTC.

This clonotype came up many times. The J gene is TRBJ1-1, the V gene TRBV28; 7 nucleotides line up with TRBD1. The CDR3 contains 15 residues. Germline V lookup: CDR1 MDHEN, CDR2 SYDVKM. V lost 5 bases to trimming and J lost 2 bases; unmatched junction nucleotides: 8. The CDR3 DNA follows: TGTGCCAGCAGTGGATACGGGACAGACAACACTGAAGCTTTCTTT. This codes for CASSGYGTDNTEAFF. The whole variable domain, filled in from reference TRBV28 and TRBJ1-1, reads DVKVTQSSRYLVKRTGEKVFLECVQDMDHENMFWYRQDPGLGLRLIYFSYDVKMKEKGDIPEGYSVSREKKERFSLILESASTNQTSMYLCASSGYGTDNTEAFFGQGTRLTVV.

As for this clonotype: The junction and the germline gene differ at one end; a read error may be behind it. The V call is TRBV19, the J call TRBJ2-3; either TRBD1 or TRBD2 may fit D (5 bases each). Germline V gene sequence: CDR1 LNHDA, CDR2 SQIVND (reference sequence). The CDR3 runs 14 residues. CDR3 in amino acids: CASIIGWGPDTQYF. For the CDR3, the DNA is TGTGCCAGTATTATAGGGTGGGGACCAGATACGCAGTATTTT.

Ten or more counts support this clonotype. The gene calls are TRBV30 and TRBJ2-3; 9 bases line up with TRBD2. The CDR3 is made up of 16 amino acids. V was pared by 4 bases and J by 6 bases, with 14 bases of the junction left unmatched. CDR1 is GTSNPN and CDR2 is SVGIG in the germline V gene (reference sequence). As DNA, the CDR3 is TGTGCCTGGACACACGGTGCGGGAGGGCCTTGGGATACGCAGTATTTT. This gives the protein CAWTHGAGGPWDTQYF.

Details on this clonotype: One end of the junction is discordant with germline, which a read error may explain. The genes are TRBV19 and TRBJ2-6; TRBD1 is a possible D gene (5 bases). The V gene's germline CDR1 is LNHDA and CDR2 SQIVND (reference sequence). The CDR3 is made up of 14 amino acids. The CDR3 DNA sequence: TGTGCCAGTAGTACCCCCTCTGGGGCCAACGTCCCGACTTTC. This encodes CASSTPSGANVPTF.

Concerning this clonotype: As the CDR3 is not closed by the conserved phenylalanine or tryptophan, this likely results from a read error. The chain employs TRBV4-3 and TRBJ2-1; no clear D gene. The germline V gene encodes CDR1 LGHNA and CDR2 YSLEER. This CDR3 spans 18 amino acids. V lost 1 base to trimming and J lost 4 bases, with 20 bases between them. The DNA of the CDR3 is TGCGCCAGCAGCCAAGGTTCAGGAATCACCAACCTTTACAATGAGCAGTTCTTG. Its protein product is CASSQGSGITNLYNEQFL.

As to this clonotype: The conserved closing phenylalanine or tryptophan is absent in this CDR3, likely reflecting a read error. The chain links TRBV27 to TRBJ2-3; a weak D match, TRBD1 (6 bases). The V gene lost 5 bases and the J gene lost 1 base, with 13 bases spanning the gap. The CDR3 is 15 residues long. Germline values: CDR1 MNHEY, CDR2 SMNVEV (reference sequence). DNA of the CDR3: TGTGCCAGCAGTCCAGGGACAAGTCGCACAGATACGCAGTATCTT. The encoded protein is CASSPGTSRTDTQYL.

The DNA for the CDR3 is TGCGCCAGCAGCCAAGATCACGAAAGCTCCTATAATTCACCCCTCCACTTT. Translation gives CASSQDHESSYNSPLHF. The V call is TRBV4-3, the J call TRBJ1-6; D unresolved. V lost 0 bases and J 0 bases, leaving 9 bases between the germline ends. CDR1 and CDR2 (germline): LGHNA, YSLEER. This CDR3 comprises 17 residues.

This clonotype was seen ten or more times. The V and J genes are TRBV9 and TRBJ2-5; tentative D call: TRBD2 (6 bases). This CDR3 is built from 14 residues. Germline loops: CDR1 SGDLS, CDR2 YYNGEE. V lost 0 bases, J lost 4 bases, and 10 bases lay in between. CDR3 loop: CASSVGGSGETQYF. CDR3 DNA sequence: TGTGCCAGCAGCGTAGGAGGTAGCGGAGAGACCCAGTACTTC. The complete variable domain, with remaining parts taken from reference TRBV9 and TRBJ2-5, reads DSGVTQTPKHLITATGQRVTLRCSPRSGDLSVYWYQQSLDQGLQFLIQYYNGEERAKGNILERFSAQQFPDLHSELNLSSLELGDSALYFCASSVGGSGETQYFGPGTRLLVL.

The count of this clonotype is one. A much more abundant neighbour one base away suggests this may be a read error. No conserved phenylalanine or tryptophan is present at the end of the CDR3, so a read error is the likely explanation. This chain connects TRBV24-1 to TRBJ2-1; no clear D gene. CDR1 is KGHDR, CDR2 SFDVKD, per germline. Deletions cut 4 bases from V and 9 bases from J, with 12 bases between. This CDR3 contains 13 residues. The CDR3 reads CATSDLGPPEQFL. CDR3 nucleotide sequence: TGTGCCACCAGTGACTTGGGTCCCCCTGAGCAGTTCCTC.

This clonotype has a count of ten or more. This chain links TRBV7-9 with TRBJ1-5; D is unclear. CDR1 is SEHNR, CDR2 FQNEAQ, per germline (reference sequence). CDR3 length: 16 residues. V was trimmed by 5 bases and J by 0 bases, leaving 14 bases between them. The CDR3 is CASSNNDPYSNQPQHF. DNA for the CDR3: TGTGCCAGCAGCAACAACGACCCCTATAGCAATCAGCCCCAGCATTTT.

Concerning this clonotype: At one end the junction does not follow the germline gene, possibly because of a read error. The chain is built from TRBV12-3 or TRBV12-4 and TRBJ1-2; TRBD1 agrees at 9 bases. The CDR3 runs 13 residues. The CDR3 loop reads CAGSPGTGYGYTF. In nucleotides, the CDR3 is TGTGCCGGCAGTCCCGGGACAGGGTATGGCTACACCTTC.

The chain combines TRBV4-1 with TRBJ2-5; TRBD1 agrees at 11 bases. This CDR3 is built from 17 residues. Germline CDR1 and CDR2: MGHRA and YSYEKL. V lost 4 bases, J lost 5 bases, and 12 bases stayed unmatched. CDR3 amino acids: CASSRSARTGGVETQYF. In nucleotides, the CDR3 is TGCGCCAGCAGCCGAAGTGCCCGGACAGGGGGCGTGGAGACCCAGTACTTC.

A few counts support this clonotype. V gene TRBV7-8 combines with J gene TRBJ2-1; D is undetermined. The CDR3 runs 12 residues. V was pared by 1 base and J by 7 bases, with 5 bases between. Germline CDR1 SGHVS, CDR2 FQNEAQ. CDR3 residues: CASSLVLNEQFF. In nucleotides, the CDR3 is TGTGCCAGCAGCTTAGTCCTGAATGAGCAGTTCTTC.

A note on this clonotype: At one end, the junction sequence differs from germline, possibly due to a read error. The chain links TRBV4-1 to TRBJ1-2; the D gene is possibly TRBD1 (5 bases). Germline V CDR1 and CDR2: MGHRA, YSYEKL. The CDR3 totals 16 residues. Here the CDR3 reads CASSQDLRTSNYGYAF. The DNA of the CDR3 is TGCGCCAGCAGCCAAGATCTCAGGACATCTAACTATGGCTACGCCTTC.

The CDR3 nucleotides read TGCAGTGCTAGAAACGCCGGGGGACAGGGTAATTCACCCCTCCACTTT. It translates to CSARNAGGQGNSPLHF. The gene calls are TRBV20-1 and TRBJ1-6; 9 bases line up with TRBD1. Germline V gene sequence: CDR1 DFQATT, CDR2 SNEGSKA (reference sequence). Germline trimming cut 2 bases from V and 6 bases from J; bases unmatched to any gene: 8. This CDR3 region has 16 residues.

DNA for the CDR3: TGTGCCAGCAGCAAAACAGGGATTGAAAAACTGTTTTTT. It is translated as CASSKTGIEKLFF. The genes are TRBV21-1 and TRBJ1-4; the table's D call of TRBD1 was not tested on the DNA. TRBV21-1 is designated a pseudogene. The CDR3 runs to 13 residues.